The 4 T cell receptor beta chains presented below share a single source sample, sequenced in a study of CD8+ T cells in alopecia areata. cDNA serving as the sequencing template came from extracted, reverse transcribed RNA. Repertoires were generated with immunoSEQ multiplex PCR, while TCRdb's copy carries only in-frame clones and drops some. Listed here are 2,500 to 3,000 clones without any singletons, the top ten holding approximately 50%. The sequenced material came from lesional skin. These receptors were collected from a C3H/HeJ mouse with alopecia areata. Strain haplotype at MHC: H2-k.

This clone showed up many times. At residue 14, the TCRdb amino acid sequence and the translated nucleotide sequence differ, so the protein here is the DNA translation. The genes and germline here are from mouse. The read terminates 3 residues before the CDR3 end, so the remaining end is supplied by the germline J gene. The rearrangement links TRBV19 to TRBJ1-6, with 7 bases identical to TRBD1. TRBJ1-6 is classed as an ORF, of uncertain function. This CDR3 contains 17 residues. In germline, CDR1 is FNHDT, CDR2 SITEND (reference sequence). The trim removed 4 bases at V and 2 bases at J, leaving 9 bases unmatched. This CDR3 is CASSPYLGGAYNSPLYF. Incomplete CDR3 DNA: TGTGCCAGCAGTCCCTACCTAGGGGGCGCCTATAATTCGCCC.

This clone showed up just a few times. Gene names are mouse gene names. The read comes to an end 4 residues before the CDR3 does, leaving the germline J gene to fill in the end. The genes are TRBV19 and TRBJ2-5; 11 bases line up with TRBD2. Germline values: CDR1 FNHDT, CDR2 SITEND (reference sequence). The ends lost 5 bases at V and 2 bases at J; junction bases unmatched: 4. The CDR3 totals 15 residues. The CDR3 loop is CASRNGLGGQDTQYF. The DNA read from the CDR3 is TGTGCCAGCAGGAACGGACTGGGGGGCCAAGAC.

This clone was seen repeatedly, ten times or more. Germline and genes: mouse. The read gets to within 4 residues of the CDR3 end, and the germline J gene fills in the rest. The rearrangement uses TRBV17 and TRBJ2-2, with 8 positions matching TRBD1. The CDR3 length is 15 residues. Germline values: CDR1 MNHDT, CDR2 YYDKIL. With V trimmed by 2 bases and J by 2 bases, 1 base remained unmatched. The covered CDR3 bases are TGTGCTAGCAGTAGAAGGGACAGGAACACCGGG. Protein sequence: CASSRRDRNTG. The CDR3 reads in full as CASSRRDRNTGQLYF.

This clone was detected ten times or more. Here the gene names and germline are mouse. The read is 4 residues too short to cover the CDR3 end, so that end is filled in from the germline J gene. The chain combines TRBV13-2 with TRBJ2-2, with a weak D call TRBD1 (6 bases). V lost 2 bases and J lost 0, with 8 bases in between. Germline lookup yields CDR1 NNHNN and CDR2 SYGAGS (reference sequence). CDR3 length: 15 residues. The CDR3 sequence is CASGEGTTNTGQLYF. CDR3 DNA (partial): TGTGCCAGCGGTGAAGGGACAACAAACACCGGG.